Each of the 27 T cell receptor beta chains below was sequenced from the same sample in a study of CD8 T cells in ankylosing spondylitis. One entry per CDR3 protein, called by TCRdb with MiXCR from the 5' RACE reads. The profile shows just over 350,000 distinct CDR3 sequences, approximately 22% of them singletons. The sequenced sample consisted of blood, either unsorted or a sorted T cell fraction (not recorded which). These TCRs come from a male donor with ankylosing spondylitis or in good health (not recorded which).

J is TRBJ1-4 and V is TRBV10-3; 7 nucleotides agree with TRBD1. The CDR3 runs 15 residues. CDR1 and CDR2 (germline): ENHRY, SYGVKD. Trimming at V came to 7 bases and at J to 3 bases, leaving 8 bases not matched to a gene. The DNA of the CDR3 is TGTGCCATCAAACCGGGACAGTTTTCTAATGAAAAACTGTTTTTT. Encoded protein: CAIKPGQFSNEKLFF.

This clonotype was seen a few times. The chain uses TRBV9 and TRBJ2-7, with TRBD1 as a possible D gene (6 bases). V gave up 4 bases and J gave up 5 bases, with 19 bases separating them. Germline assignment: CDR1 SGDLS and CDR2 YYNGEE. The CDR3 is 15 amino acids. The CDR3 DNA reads TGTGCCAGCAGCAACCCTTTACAGGGTCCCAACGAGCAGTACTTC. It translates to CASSNPLQGPNEQYF. Complete variable domain (other parts from reference TRBV9 and TRBJ2-7): DSGVTQTPKHLITATGQRVTLRCSPRSGDLSVYWYQQSLDQGLQFLIQYYNGEERAKGNILERFSAQQFPDLHSELNLSSLELGDSALYFCASSNPLQGPNEQYFGPGTRLTVT.

This clonotype was observed a few times. The chain is built from TRBV29-1 and TRBJ1-2, with D hard to call. Germline V lookup: CDR1 SQVTM, CDR2 ANQGSEA. The CDR3 covers 14 residues. Trimming removed 7 bases at V and 1 base at J, with 16 bases between. The CDR3 is CSALQPKLNYGYTF. For the CDR3, the DNA is TGCAGCGCCCTACAGCCAAAACTTAACTATGGCTACACCTTC. Full variable domain (outside the CDR3, taken from reference TRBV29-1 and TRBJ1-2): SAVISQKPSRDICQRGTSLTIQCQVDSQVTMMFWYRQQPGQSLTLIATANQGSEATYESGFVIDKFPISRPNLTFSTLTVSNMSPEDSSIYLCSALQPKLNYGYTFGSGTRLTVV.

This clonotype appeared a few times. The chain links TRBV7-9 to TRBJ1-2, with 7 bases aligning to TRBD1. Germline CDR1 and CDR2: SEHNR and FQNEAQ (reference sequence). V trimming: 5 bases; J trimming: 2 bases; junction bases outside the gene matches: 5. The CDR3 runs 14 residues. CDR3 in amino acids: CASSRGQQNYGYTF. The CDR3 bases are TGTGCCAGCAGCCGGGGACAGCAGAACTATGGCTACACCTTC.

This clonotype was counted between two and nine times. The V and J genes are TRBV12-3 or TRBV12-4 and TRBJ2-3; 7 positions agree with TRBD2. V lost 6 bases to trimming and J lost 0 bases; unmatched junction nucleotides: 6. CDR3 length: 15 amino acids. For the CDR3, the DNA is TGTGCCAGCAGCCCGGGGAGGGTTAGCACAGATACGCAGTATTTT. Translation gives CASSPGRVSTDTQYF.

This clonotype came up many times. V usage is TRBV12-3 or TRBV12-4 and J usage is TRBJ1-1, with no clear D. There are 11 residues in the CDR3. The V end lost 6 bases, the J end lost 6 bases, and 8 bases lay between the germline ends. The CDR3 reads CASRLGSEAFF. The CDR3 DNA reads as TGTGCCAGCAGACTCGGGTCTGAAGCTTTCTTT.

The chain employs TRBV12-3 or TRBV12-4 and TRBJ2-5; 10 bases line up with TRBD2. With V trimmed by 5 bases and J by 5 bases, 5 bases remained unmatched. The CDR3 totals 14 residues. CDR3 DNA sequence: TGTGCCAGCAGTGTACGACTAGCGGGCGAGACCCAGTACTTC. Its translation is CASSVRLAGETQYF.

This clonotype was picked up a small number of times. V is TRBV13 and J is TRBJ2-7, with D perhaps TRBD2 (7 bases). Germline CDR1 reads PRHDT; CDR2 reads FYEKMQ (reference sequence). The CDR3 length is 16 residues. V shed 3 bases and J shed 4 bases, with 19 bases lying between them. The CDR3 reads CASSLTAGGLFYEQYF. CDR3 DNA: TGTGCCAGCAGCTTGACCGCCGGGGGGCTCTTTTACGAGCAGTACTTC.

V gene TRBV7-2 combines with J gene TRBJ1-2; 9 bases are a match to TRBD1. CDR3 length: 15 amino acids. Per the germline V gene, CDR1 is SGHTA and CDR2 is FQGNSA. V shed 4 bases and J 2 bases; nucleotides not matched to a gene: 5. The CDR3 sequence is CASSYWTGANYGYTF. The CDR3 bases are TGTGCCAGCAGCTATTGGACAGGGGCAAACTATGGCTACACCTTC.

The genes are TRBV30 and TRBJ2-1, with 9 bases fitting TRBD2. CDR1 is GTSNPN and CDR2 is SVGIG in the germline V gene (reference sequence). V was pared by 2 bases and J by 9 bases, with 5 bases of the junction left unmatched. This CDR3 is built from 13 residues. As DNA, the CDR3 is TGTGCCTGGAGTCCTAGCGGGGTTAGTGAGCAGTTCTTC. As protein: CAWSPSGVSEQFF.

This clonotype was counted between two and nine times. The chain joins TRBV20-1 to TRBJ2-1, with 8 bases fitting TRBD2. V was pared by 0 bases and J by 4 bases, with 8 bases of the junction left unmatched. From germline, CDR1 is DFQATT and CDR2 SNEGSKA (reference sequence). This CDR3 contains 16 residues. CDR3 sequence reads: CSARDPTSGDYNEQFF. The CDR3 region has the DNA TGCAGTGCTAGAGATCCAACTAGCGGAGATTACAATGAGCAGTTCTTC.

This clonotype was counted at least ten times. This chain connects TRBV12-3 or TRBV12-4 to TRBJ2-4; D call uncertain. There are 14 residues in the CDR3. V was pared by 0 bases and J by 4 bases, with 7 bases between. The CDR3 nucleotides are TGTGCCAGCAGTTTAGCCCACTTTAAAAACATTCAGTACTTC. Amino acids: CASSLAHFKNIQYF.

This chain connects TRBV25-1 to TRBJ2-1, with 12 bases that match TRBD2. After removal of 1 base from V and 0 bases from J, the junction contained 7 bases not matched to a gene. CDR1 and CDR2 from the germline V gene are MGHDK and SYGVNS. CDR3 length: 19 residues. The DNA for the CDR3 is TGTGCCAGCAGTGAATTGGCTAGCGGGGGGGAGAGCTCCTACAATGAGCAGTTCTTC. Its protein product is CASSELASGGESSYNEQFF.

The chain recombines TRBV10-3 with TRBJ2-4, with a possible D match to TRBD2 (6 bases). V was cut by 3 bases and J by 1 base, with 19 bases left in between. This CDR3 region has 18 residues. Germline CDR1 reads ENHRY; CDR2 reads SYGVKD. The CDR3: CAISDVRGGTHAKNIQYF. CDR3 coding DNA: TGTGCCATCAGTGATGTGAGGGGAGGAACGCATGCCAAAAACATTCAGTACTTC.

This clonotype was recorded a few times. This chain joins TRBV6-5 and TRBJ2-1, with D perhaps TRBD2 (7 bases). The germline V gene has CDR1 MNHEY and CDR2 SVGAGI. The CDR3 length is 17 residues. V shed 0 bases and J shed 2 bases, with 14 bases lying between them. The CDR3 DNA reads TGTGCCAGCAGTTACTCGATTGCGGGGGACACCTACAATGAGCAGTTCTTC. It translates to CASSYSIAGDTYNEQFF.

The V and J genes are TRBV12-3 or TRBV12-4 and TRBJ2-1, with a tentative D call TRBD1 (6 bases). Deletions cut 5 bases from V and 3 bases from J, with 17 bases between. The CDR3 loop spans 16 amino acids. CDR3 sequence: CASSPSPPDSYNEQFF. CDR3 in DNA: TGTGCCAGCAGTCCCAGTCCGCCGGACAGCTACAATGAGCAGTTCTTC.

The genes are TRBV28 and TRBJ2-2; D remains ambiguous. The V and J ends lost 6 bases and 0 bases respectively, with 11 bases between them. CDR1 and CDR2 (germline): MDHEN, SYDVKM. The CDR3 has 15 residues. The CDR3 sequence: CASRSSTTNTGELFF. The CDR3, as DNA: TGTGCCAGCAGATCTAGTACAACGAACACCGGGGAGCTGTTTTTT.

The chain combines TRBV2 with TRBJ2-7; perhaps TRBD2 as D (6 bases). Trimming cost V 8 bases and J 5 bases, with 22 bases left between them. This CDR3 has 15 residues. Per the germline V gene, CDR1 is SNHLY and CDR2 is FYNNEI. The CDR3 coding sequence is TGTGCCAGCCGAACCCGGTCAGGAGGGTCCCACGAGCAGTACTTC. As protein: CASRTRSGGSHEQYF.

For the CDR3, the DNA is TGTGCCACCACCCGGGTTAACTCCTACGAGCAGTACTTC. Translation: CATTRVNSYEQYF. The chain is built from TRBV6-2 or TRBV6-3 and TRBJ2-7; D is undetermined. Germline V gives CDR1 MNHEY, CDR2 SVGEGT. The CDR3 is 13 residues long. V was pared by 10 bases and J by 0 bases, with 13 bases between.

The chain recombines TRBV9 with TRBJ1-5; D is possibly TRBD1 (6 bases). Trimming pared 0 bases from V and 7 bases from J, leaving 11 bases between. The CDR3 runs to 14 residues. Per the germline V gene, CDR1 is SGDLS and CDR2 is YYNGEE. The DNA of the CDR3 is TGTGCCAGCAGCGTAGGGGACAAGGGACAGCCCCAGCATTTT. This encodes CASSVGDKGQPQHF.

The chain combines TRBV3-1 with TRBJ2-3; 7 bases line up with TRBD1. The CDR3 is made up of 18 amino acids. Germline values: CDR1 LGHDT, CDR2 YNNKEL (reference sequence). CDR3 nucleotide sequence: TGTACCCTCAGCCTCGCCGGGACAGCTTTTTGGTCCGAAGATACGCAGTATTTT. This codes for CTLSLAGTAFWSEDTQYF.

This clonotype was observed a few times. V and J are TRBV12-3 or TRBV12-4 and TRBJ2-6, with D perhaps TRBD1 (6 bases). The CDR3 contains 16 residues. Deletions cut 7 bases from V and 0 bases from J, with 13 bases between. CDR3 bases: TGTGCCAGCACCTGGACAGCTCCCTCTGGGGCCAACGTCCTGACTTTC. Its translation is CASTWTAPSGANVLTF.

The J gene is TRBJ1-1, the V gene TRBV5-1; no clear D. This CDR3 is built from 18 residues. The germline V gene encodes CDR1 SGHRS and CDR2 YFSETQ. With 0 bases removed from V and 1 base from J, the gap between germline ends came to 19 bases. The CDR3 reads CASSLGVQSSTENTEAFF. In DNA form, the CDR3 reads TGCGCCAGCAGCTTGGGGGTCCAGTCTTCAACCGAGAACACTGAAGCTTTCTTT.

This clonotype was counted between two and nine times. CDR3 residues: CASSLPGVVTDTQYF. Here the CDR3 DNA reads TGTGCCAGCAGTTTGCCTGGCGTGGTCACAGATACGCAGTATTTT. The chain links TRBV12-3 or TRBV12-4 to TRBJ2-3, with unresolved D. Trimming pared 3 bases from V and 2 bases from J, leaving 12 bases between. The CDR3 spans 15 residues.

The chain is built from TRBV12-3 or TRBV12-4 and TRBJ1-6, with TRBD1 identical over 9 bases. V lost 1 base to trimming and J lost 8 bases; unmatched junction nucleotides: 3. The CDR3 is made up of 15 amino acids. CDR3 sequence: CASSLEGQGYSPLHF. CDR3 nucleotides: TGTGCCAGCAGTTTAGAGGGACAGGGATATTCACCCCTCCACTTT.

The V gene is TRBV6-6, the J gene TRBJ2-1; D remains ambiguous. Germline lookup yields CDR1 MNHNY and CDR2 SVGAGI (reference sequence). The V and J ends lost 3 bases and 8 bases respectively, with 8 bases between them. This CDR3 spans 12 amino acids. CDR3 sequence: CASSYTSDEQFF. CDR3 coding DNA: TGTGCCAGCAGTTATACCAGCGATGAGCAGTTCTTC.

This clonotype was seen only a few times. The rearrangement uses TRBV2 and TRBJ2-7; 7 nucleotides agree with TRBD1. The CDR3 runs to 15 residues. The germline gives CDR1 SNHLY, CDR2 FYNNEI. The trim removed 5 bases at V and 2 bases at J, leaving 9 bases unmatched. The CDR3 DNA is TGTGCCAGCAGTCCCCGAGGTCAGGGGGCCTACGAGCAGTACTTC. Its translation: CASSPRGQGAYEQYF.